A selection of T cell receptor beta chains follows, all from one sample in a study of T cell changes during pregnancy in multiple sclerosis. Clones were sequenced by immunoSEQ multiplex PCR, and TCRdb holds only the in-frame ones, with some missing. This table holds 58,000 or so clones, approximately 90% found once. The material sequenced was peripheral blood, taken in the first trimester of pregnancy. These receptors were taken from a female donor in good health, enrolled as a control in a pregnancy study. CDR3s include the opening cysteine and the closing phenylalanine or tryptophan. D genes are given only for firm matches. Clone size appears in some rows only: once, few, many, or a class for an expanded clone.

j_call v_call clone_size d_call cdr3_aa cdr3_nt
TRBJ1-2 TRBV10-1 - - CASPYPLYYGYTF TGCGCCAGCCCCTACCCGCTTTACTATGGCTACACCTTC
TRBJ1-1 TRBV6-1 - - CASSEVRRGAGDKAFF TGTGCCAGCAGTGAAGTGAGAAGAGGGGCGGGGGATAAAGCTTTCTTT
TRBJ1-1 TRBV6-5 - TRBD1 CASRLGDRGPEAFF TGTGCCAGTCGACTGGGGGACAGGGGTCCTGAAGCTTTCTTT
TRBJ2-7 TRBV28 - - CASSVGSLREQYF TGTGCCAGCAGTGTGGGTTCCCTCAGGGAGCAGTACTTC
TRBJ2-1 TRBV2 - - CASSVSVFLAEQFF TGTGCCAGCAGTGTGAGCGTATTTTTGGCGGAGCAGTTCTTC
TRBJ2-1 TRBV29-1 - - CSASRDANEQFF TGCAGCGCCTCGAGGGATGCCAATGAGCAGTTCTTC
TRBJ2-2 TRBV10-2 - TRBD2 CASSDTGTSGMRGTGELFF TGCGCCAGCAGTGACACCGGGACTAGCGGGATGAGGGGCACCGGGGAGCTGTTTTTT
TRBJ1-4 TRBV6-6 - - CASRGDGNEKLFF TGTGCCAGCAGGGGCGACGGTAATGAAAAACTGTTTTTT
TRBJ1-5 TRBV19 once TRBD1 CASSIRDRGQPQHF TGTGCCAGTAGTATACGGGACAGGGGTCAGCCCCAGCATTTT
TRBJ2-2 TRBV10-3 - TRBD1 CAISGRGQGVAGELFF TGTGCCATCAGTGGTAGGGGACAGGGTGTCGCCGGGGAGCTGTTTTTT
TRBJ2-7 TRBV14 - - CASSQYYEQYF TGTGCCAGCAGCCAGTACTACGAGCAGTACTTC
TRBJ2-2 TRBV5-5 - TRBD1 CASSLWDRGPVDSRELFF TGTGCCAGCAGCTTGTGGGACAGGGGGCCGGTGGATTCAAGGGAGCTGTTTTTT
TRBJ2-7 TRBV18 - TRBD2 CASSLGLAGFNYEQYF TGTGCCAGCTCCCTTGGGCTAGCGGGGTTCAACTACGAGCAGTACTTC
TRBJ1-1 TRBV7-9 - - CASTLPGNTEAFF TGTGCCAGCACCCTTCCCGGGAACACTGAAGCTTTCTTT
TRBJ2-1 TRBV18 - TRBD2 CASSPNRLAGGVNEQFF TGTGCCAGCTCACCTAACCGACTAGCGGGGGGCGTGAATGAGCAGTTCTTC
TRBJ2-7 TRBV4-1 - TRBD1 CASSQSDRGAYEQYF TGCGCCAGCAGCCAATCGGACAGGGGAGCCTACGAGCAGTACTTC
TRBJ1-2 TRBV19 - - CASSQGPGYTF TGTGCCAGTAGCCAGGGGCCAGGCTACACCTTC
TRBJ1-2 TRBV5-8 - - CASSSPGFNYGYTF TGTGCCAGCAGCTCACCCGGGTTCAACTATGGCTACACCTTC
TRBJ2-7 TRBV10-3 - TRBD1 CAIRAPGQGYEQYF TGTGCCATCAGAGCCCCGGGACAGGGCTACGAGCAGTACTTC
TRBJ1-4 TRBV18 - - CASSPGSKNEKLFF TGTGCCAGCTCACCAGGCAGTAAAAATGAAAAACTGTTTTTT
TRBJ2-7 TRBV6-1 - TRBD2 CASSGAGGFFREQYF TGTGCCAGCAGTGGTGCGGGAGGTTTCTTTCGGGAGCAGTACTTC
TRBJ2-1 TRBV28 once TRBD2 CASSLVAGGYNEQFF TGTGCCAGCAGTTTAGTAGCGGGAGGGTACAATGAGCAGTTCTTC
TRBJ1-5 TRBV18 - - CASSPRLVNSPLPSNQPQHF TGTGCCAGCTCACCACGATTGGTGAACAGTCCGCTTCCTAGCAATCAGCCCCAGCATTTT
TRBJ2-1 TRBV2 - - CAVLLTQSYNEQFF TGTGCCGTCCTGCTCACCCAGTCCTACAATGAGCAGTTCTTC
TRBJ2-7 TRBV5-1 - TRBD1 CASSWGTGAYEQYF TGCGCCAGCAGCTGGGGGACAGGGGCCTACGAGCAGTACTTC
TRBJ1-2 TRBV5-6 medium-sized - CASRDDRLVYGYTF TGTGCCAGCAGGGATGACAGGCTAGTCTATGGCTACACCTTC
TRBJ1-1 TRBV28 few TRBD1 CASSTGGSYQVSDEAFF TGTGCCAGCAGCACAGGGGGCTCTTACCAGGTTTCGGATGAAGCTTTCTTT
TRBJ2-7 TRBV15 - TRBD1 CATSRDRGYEQYF TGTGCCACCTCGCGGGACAGGGGGTACGAGCAGTACTTC
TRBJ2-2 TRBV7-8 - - CASSLERAGASNTGELFF TGTGCCAGCAGCTTAGAGAGGGCAGGGGCCTCGAACACCGGGGAGCTGTTTTTT
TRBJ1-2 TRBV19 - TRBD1 CASSPQGANYGYTF TGTGCCAGTAGTCCACAGGGGGCAAACTATGGCTACACCTTC
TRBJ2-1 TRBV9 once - CASSPTGSSYNEQFF TGTGCCAGCAGCCCCACGGGGAGCTCCTACAATGAGCAGTTCTTC
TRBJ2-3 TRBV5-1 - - CASSLVAVSTDTQYF TGCGCCAGCAGCCTGGTAGCGGTAAGCACAGATACGCAGTATTTT
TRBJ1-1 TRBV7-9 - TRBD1 CASSFLLSRGMNTEAFF TGTGCCAGCAGCTTCCTACTAAGCAGGGGGATGAACACTGAAGCTTTCTTT
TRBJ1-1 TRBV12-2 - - CASRLEGTGGDTEAFF TGTGCAAGTCGCTTAGAAGGAACAGGGGGGGACACTGAAGCTTTCTTT
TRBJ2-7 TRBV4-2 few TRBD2 CASSQELAGGGRGQYF TGTGCCAGCAGCCAAGAGTTGGCGGGGGGGGGTCGGGGGCAGTACTTC
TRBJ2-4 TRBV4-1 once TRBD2 CASSQELAGGPAKNIQYF TGCGCCAGCAGCCAAGAACTAGCGGGGGGGCCTGCCAAAAACATTCAGTACTTC
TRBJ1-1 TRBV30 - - CAWSPLRRDTEAFF TGTGCCTGGAGTCCCCTGAGGAGGGACACTGAAGCTTTCTTT
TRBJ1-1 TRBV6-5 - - CASSYGRGTEAFF TGTGCCAGCAGTTATGGAAGGGGAACCGAAGCTTTCTTT
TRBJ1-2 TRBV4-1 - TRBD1 CASSQLTGVVDGYTF TGCGCCAGCAGCCAACTCACAGGGGTGGTAGATGGCTACACCTTC
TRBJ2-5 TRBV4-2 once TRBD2 CASSPLAGAQETQYF TGTGCCAGCAGCCCCTTAGCGGGAGCGCAAGAGACCCAGTACTTC
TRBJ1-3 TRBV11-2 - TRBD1 CASSQGQGGAGNTIYF TGTGCCAGCAGCCAGGGACAGGGTGGCGCTGGAAACACCATATATTTT
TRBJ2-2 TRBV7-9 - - CASSSQGGRSHGELFF TGTGCCAGCAGCTCCCAGGGGGGCCGATCTCACGGGGAGCTGTTTTTT
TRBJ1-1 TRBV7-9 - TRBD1 CASSPPSGGDAEAFF TGTGCCAGCAGCCCACCTTCAGGGGGTGACGCTGAAGCTTTCTTT
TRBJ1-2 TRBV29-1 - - CSVAPGNNYGYTF TGCAGCGTTGCTCCAGGAAATAACTATGGCTACACCTTC
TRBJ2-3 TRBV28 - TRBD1 CASTLNDRGPDTQYF TGTGCCAGCACCCTCAATGACAGGGGACCAGATACGCAGTATTTT